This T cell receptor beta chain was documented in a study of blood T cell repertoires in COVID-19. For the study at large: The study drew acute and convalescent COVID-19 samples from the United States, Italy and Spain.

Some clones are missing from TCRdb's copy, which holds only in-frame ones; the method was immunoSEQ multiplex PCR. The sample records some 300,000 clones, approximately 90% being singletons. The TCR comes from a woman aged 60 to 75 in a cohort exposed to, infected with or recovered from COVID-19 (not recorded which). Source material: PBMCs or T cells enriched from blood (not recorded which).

The CDR3 sequence: CASSVGGLAGGPTYEQYF. Here the CDR3 DNA reads TGTGCCAGCAGCGTAGGAGGGCTAGCGGGAGGACCCACCTACGAGCAGTACTTC. This chain links TRBV9 with TRBJ2-7; 11 bases are a match to TRBD2. The V and J ends lost 0 bases and 2 bases, in that order; junction bases with no gene match: 10. CDR1 SGDLS and CDR2 YYNGEE come from the germline V gene. The CDR3 is 18 amino acids. Full variable domain (remainder filled in from reference TRBV9 and TRBJ2-7): DSGVTQTPKHLITATGQRVTLRCSPRSGDLSVYWYQQSLDQGLQFLIQYYNGEERAKGNILERFSAQQFPDLHSELNLSSLELGDSALYFCASSVGGLAGGPTYEQYFGPGTRLTVT.